This passage covers 18 T cell receptor beta chains from one sample sequenced in a study of molecular identifiers for immune sequencing clone quantification. TCRdb re-called the PCR reads through MiXCR, storing one row per CDR3 protein. The sample includes about 640,000 distinct CDR3 sequences, 15% to 20% of them seen just once. The sequenced sample consisted of naive CD8+ T cells from blood, with Jurkat cell RNA spiked in. Subset: FACS-sorted CD8+CD4-CCR7+CD45RA+ naive T cells. The receptor source for this set is a human donor in good health. Some libraries in this study had Jurkat cell RNA spiked in.

This chain uses TRBV13 with TRBJ2-3, with 7 bases aligning to TRBD1. CDR1 is PRHDT, CDR2 FYEKMQ, per germline (reference sequence). The trim removed 5 bases at V and 0 bases at J, leaving 11 bases unmatched. The CDR3 runs to 17 residues. CDR3 sequence: CASSGMRQGESTDTQYF. The CDR3 DNA reads TGTGCCAGCAGCGGTATGAGACAGGGAGAAAGCACAGATACGCAGTATTTT.

This clonotype has only a few counts. The rearrangement uses TRBV28 and TRBJ2-7; 13 positions match TRBD2. This CDR3 has 13 amino acids. J lost 4 bases, V lost 10 bases, and 4 bases had no gene match. Germline V gives CDR1 MDHEN, CDR2 SYDVKM. This chain's CDR3 is CATGTSGEYEQYF. The CDR3 coding sequence is TGTGCCACCGGGACTAGCGGGGAATACGAGCAGTACTTC.

As concerns this clonotype: Germline is not matched at one junction end, which may reflect a read error. The chain uses TRBV7-6 and TRBJ2-3, with 10 bases identical to TRBD2. This CDR3 contains 22 residues. CDR1 is SGHVS and CDR2 is FNYEAQ in the germline V gene. The CDR3 DNA sequence: TGTGCCAGCGGCTTAGGTCCCGGGACCATAGCGGGGGGCTTCCATAGCACAGATACGCAGTATTTT. Translating it yields CASGLGPGTIAGGFHSTDTQYF.

This clonotype appeared once. This could be a read error, since a much larger clone is one nucleotide away. This chain connects TRBV12-3 or TRBV12-4 to TRBJ2-3, with 8 bases aligning to TRBD2. The CDR3 totals 14 residues. DNA of the CDR3: TGTGCCAGCACACATACTAGCGGTCCAGATACGCTGTATTTT. Residues: CASTHTSGPDTLYF.

This clonotype appeared many times. The rearrangement joins TRBV29-1 to TRBJ2-7, with D possibly matching TRBD1 (5 bases). V shed 3 bases and J shed 0 bases, with 9 bases lying between them. From germline, CDR1 is SQVTM and CDR2 ANQGSEA. The CDR3 length is 13 residues. DNA of the CDR3: TGCAGCGTTGAGGGGCAAGACTCCTACGAGCAGTACTTC. Its translation is CSVEGQDSYEQYF.

Ten or more counts support this clonotype. The CDR3 spells CASSDGVPGTEAFF. The CDR3 DNA follows: TGTGCCAGCAGTGATGGGGTCCCGGGAACTGAAGCTTTCTTT. The V and J genes are TRBV6-1 and TRBJ1-1; the D is unclear. The germline CDR1 and CDR2 sequences are MNHNS and SASEGT. The germline V and J ends were trimmed by 3 bases and 5 bases, with 13 bases remaining between them. This CDR3 is 14 amino acids long.

The sample holds many counts of this clonotype. J is TRBJ2-5 and V is TRBV5-4; D may be TRBD1 (5 bases). V lost 1 base and J lost 0, with 13 bases in between. The germline V gene encodes CDR1 SGHNT and CDR2 YYREEE (reference sequence). The CDR3 consists of 16 residues. DNA for the CDR3: TGTGCCAGCAGCTTGACATGGGGCACAAACCAAGAGACCCAGTACTTC. This gives the protein CASSLTWGTNQETQYF.

This clonotype was observed many times. The chain couples TRBV19 to TRBJ2-7; D unresolved. The germline V and J ends were trimmed by 1 base and 1 base, with 8 bases remaining between them. From germline, CDR1 is LNHDA and CDR2 SQIVND (reference sequence). The CDR3 loop spans 14 amino acids. CDR3 sequence reads: CASSIVPASYEQYF. The CDR3 DNA reads TGTGCCAGTAGTATAGTCCCAGCTTCCTACGAGCAGTACTTC.

Only a few counts were recorded for this clonotype. The rearrangement links TRBV30 to TRBJ2-5; D is uncertain. The CDR3 is 11 residues long. Germline V gives CDR1 GTSNPN, CDR2 SVGIG (reference sequence). V lost 6 bases to trimming and J lost 2 bases, with 7 bases between them. The CDR3 is CACDNQETQYF. CDR3 bases: TGTGCCTGTGACAATCAAGAGACCCAGTACTTC.

The chain combines TRBV5-6 with TRBJ1-4; no clear D. This CDR3 region has 15 residues. Trimming cost V 2 bases and J 0 bases, with 8 bases left between them. The germline V gene encodes CDR1 SGHDT and CDR2 YYEEEE. This CDR3 is CASSFFRATNEKLFF. For the CDR3, the DNA is TGTGCCAGCAGCTTCTTCCGTGCAACTAATGAAAAACTGTTTTTT.

This clonotype was seen repeatedly, ten times or more. V and J are TRBV4-1 and TRBJ1-1, with 7 bases that match TRBD1. Germline CDR1 is MGHRA and CDR2 is YSYEKL. After removal of 5 bases from V and 0 bases from J, the junction contained 9 bases not matched to a gene. The CDR3 sequence is 16 residues long. CDR3 residues: CASSIRATGMNTEAFF. Written as DNA, the CDR3 is TGCGCCAGCAGCATCAGAGCGACAGGGATGAACACTGAAGCTTTCTTT.

The chain employs TRBV19 and TRBJ2-3; 8 bases fit TRBD1. With V trimmed by 3 bases and J by 2 bases, 4 bases remained unmatched. This CDR3 has 15 amino acids. The germline V gene encodes CDR1 LNHDA and CDR2 SQIVND (reference sequence). CDR3 protein: CASSIDRGPTDTQYF. The CDR3 coding sequence is TGTGCCAGTAGTATCGACAGGGGACCCACAGATACGCAGTATTTT.

This clonotype was recorded a few times. The chain links TRBV5-6 to TRBJ2-7; TRBD1 might be the D (6 bases). CDR1 and CDR2 (germline): SGHDT, YYEEEE. The length of the CDR3 is 14 residues. V shed 4 bases and J shed 3 bases, with 14 bases lying between them. CDR3 in amino acids: CASSGYRDIYEQYF. CDR3 DNA sequence: TGTGCCAGCAGCGGGTACCGGGACATCTACGAGCAGTACTTC.

The DNA of the CDR3 is TGTGCCAGTAGTGGGGCTAGCGGGTATTACAATGAGCAGTTCTTC. Encoded protein: CASSGASGYYNEQFF. The V call is TRBV19, the J call TRBJ2-1; 8 positions agree with TRBD2. Germline V gene data show CDR1 as LNHDA and CDR2 as SQIVND (reference sequence). Trimming took 5 bases from V and 4 from J; bases not matched to a gene: 7. The CDR3 contains 15 residues.

The sample holds many counts of this clonotype. The chain has TRBV27 and TRBJ1-5; D unclear. CDR3 size: 13 residues. Germline V lookup: CDR1 MNHEY, CDR2 SMNVEV (reference sequence). V was trimmed by 0 bases and J by 5 bases, leaving 5 bases between them. This chain's CDR3 is CASSLSVYQPQHF. In DNA form, the CDR3 reads TGTGCCAGCAGTTTATCGGTGTATCAGCCCCAGCATTTT.

This clonotype has a count of ten or more. The CDR3 DNA follows: TGTGCCAGCAGTCCCGTGGGAGGCGGGGGGTACAATGAGCAGTTCTTC. Translating gives CASSPVGGGGYNEQFF. V and J are TRBV12-3 or TRBV12-4 and TRBJ2-1, with TRBD2 matching 8 bases. V lost 5 bases and J lost 4; bases outside the gene matches: 10. The CDR3 contains 16 residues.

This clonotype was seen at least ten times. The chain carries TRBV20-1 and TRBJ1-6; perhaps TRBD1 as D (5 bases). The germline V gene encodes CDR1 DFQATT and CDR2 SNEGSKA (reference sequence). The CDR3 contains 15 residues. Between the trimmed V and J ends, which lost 0 bases and 7 bases, there was a span of 13 bases. This chain's CDR3 is CSARDSGDLNSPLHF. The CDR3 nucleotides are TGCAGTGCTAGAGACTCCGGGGACCTGAATTCACCCCTCCACTTT.

This clonotype was counted at least ten times. The rearrangement uses TRBV10-2 and TRBJ2-5, with 8 bases that match TRBD2. From germline, CDR1 is WSHSY and CDR2 SAAADI. CDR3 length: 14 amino acids. V was pared by 2 bases and J by 5 bases, with 4 bases of the junction left unmatched. CDR3 nucleotides: TGCGCCAGCAGTGAGAGCGGGAGACCCGAGACCCAGTACTTC. Translating it yields CASSESGRPETQYF.